The 16 T cell receptor beta chains listed next were all sequenced from one sample in a study of T cell changes during pregnancy in multiple sclerosis. The table came from immunoSEQ multiplex PCR; TCRdb's copy has only in-frame clones and leaves some out. The table has around 110,000 clones, around nine tenths seen once; the top ten hold approximately 1.5%. Sample: peripheral blood, taken in the third trimester of pregnancy. The receptors were gathered from a female donor with multiple sclerosis, enrolled in a pregnancy study.

The chain joins TRBV5-1 to TRBJ2-4; TRBD2 matches at 15 bases. V shed 4 bases, J shed 4 bases, and the junction held 15 bases outside the gene matches. Per germline, CDR1 SGHRS and CDR2 YFSETQ. The length of the CDR3 is 20 residues. In DNA form, the CDR3 reads TGCGCCAGCAGCCAGAGCGAGACGGGACTAGCGGGAGGATCGAAAAACATTCAGTACTTC. It encodes CASSQSETGLAGGSKNIQYF.

The rearrangement uses TRBV19 and TRBJ2-7, with TRBD2 matching over 11 bases. The CDR3 contains 14 residues. CDR1 is LNHDA, CDR2 SQIVND, per germline (reference sequence). The V gene end was trimmed by 10 bases and the J gene end by 4 bases; junction bases not matched to a gene: 9. CDR3 protein: CATSLAGGPYEQYF. The CDR3 DNA reads as TGTGCCACAAGCCTAGCGGGAGGCCCATACGAGCAGTACTTC. Drawing the rest from reference TRBV19 and TRBJ2-7, the complete variable domain is DGGITQSPKYLFRKEGQNVTLSCEQNLNHDAMYWYRQDPGQGLRLIYYSQIVNDFQKGDIAEGYSVSREKKESFPLTVTSAQKNPTAFYLCATSLAGGPYEQYFGPGTRLTVT.

CDR3: CASSLGRAEGQETQYF. The CDR3, as DNA: TGCGCCAGCAGCTTGGGTAGGGCCGAGGGACAAGAGACCCAGTACTTC. The rearrangement links TRBV5-1 to TRBJ2-5; D might be TRBD2 (5 bases). Germline V gives CDR1 SGHRS, CDR2 YFSETQ. V was trimmed by 0 bases and J by 2 bases, leaving 14 bases between them. This CDR3 comprises 16 residues.

This rearrangement joins TRBV5-8 to TRBJ2-4, with D perhaps TRBD1 (6 bases). Germline CDR1 and CDR2: SGHTS and YDEGEE. The germline V and J ends were trimmed by 0 bases and 9 bases, with 16 bases remaining between them. CDR3 length: 15 amino acids. The CDR3 loop reads CASSLGRLLGGIQYF. The DNA for the CDR3 is TGTGCCAGCAGCTTGGGGCGTCTCTTAGGGGGCATTCAGTACTTC.

The V gene is TRBV29-1, the J gene TRBJ2-3; 10 bases map to TRBD1. The germline V gene has CDR1 SQVTM and CDR2 ANQGSEA. The CDR3 consists of 14 residues. Trimming at V came to 7 bases and at J to 1 base, leaving 5 bases not matched to a gene. CDR3 residues: CSAETGGGTDTQYF. The DNA for the CDR3 is TGCAGCGCTGAGACAGGGGGCGGCACAGATACGCAGTATTTT.

The rearrangement links TRBV18 to TRBJ2-6, with D unclear. The V gene lost 0 bases and the J gene lost 2 bases, with 8 bases spanning the gap. Germline loops: CDR1 KGHSH, CDR2 LQKENI. The CDR3 length is 16 residues. The CDR3 DNA reads TGTGCCAGCTCACCACCGGTCAGTCCTGGGGCCAACGTCCTGACTTTC. This sequence encodes CASSPPVSPGANVLTF.

Only one count was recorded for this clone. The chain has TRBV6-1 and TRBJ2-7; 7 nucleotides line up with TRBD2. There are 15 residues in the CDR3. Germline V lookup: CDR1 MNHNS, CDR2 SASEGT. Trimming took 8 bases from V and 3 from J; bases not matched to a gene: 13. DNA of the CDR3: TGTGCCAGCGAAAACCCGGAGGGACTACTCTACGAGCAGTACTTC. Encoded protein: CASENPEGLLYEQYF.

This clone was picked up a small number of times. The chain couples TRBV29-1 to TRBJ1-1, with D maybe TRBD1 (6 bases). V lost 3 bases, J lost 5 bases, and 7 bases lay in between. CDR3 size: 11 residues. Germline V gene data show CDR1 as SQVTM and CDR2 as ANQGSEA. The DNA for the CDR3 is TGCAGCGTTGACAGGGGTACTGAAGCTTTCTTT. Its protein is CSVDRGTEAFF.

This rearrangement joins TRBV7-9 to TRBJ2-1, with 15 bases identical to TRBD2. Per germline, CDR1 SEHNR and CDR2 FQNEAQ (reference sequence). The junction had 7 bases not matched to a gene; V was cut back by 1 base and J by 6 bases. There are 18 residues in the CDR3. The DNA of the CDR3 is TGTGCCAGCAGCTTAGGGACTAGCGGGGGGGCCTGGGGCAATGAGCAGTTCTTC. Its protein product is CASSLGTSGGAWGNEQFF.

The rearrangement links TRBV7-3 to TRBJ2-1; 9 bases fit TRBD2. V trimming: 2 bases; J trimming: 3 bases; junction bases outside the gene matches: 2. The germline gives CDR1 SGHTA, CDR2 FQGTGA. The CDR3 has 15 residues. CDR3 DNA: TGTGCCAGCAGCTTAGAGACTAGCGGCTACAATGAGCAGTTCTTC. It yields the protein CASSLETSGYNEQFF.

The chain is built from TRBV9 and TRBJ1-2, with D perhaps matching TRBD1 (6 bases). CDR3 length: 15 amino acids. The germline gives CDR1 SGDLS, CDR2 YYNGEE. V lost 0 bases, J lost 0 bases, and 9 bases lay in between. In DNA, the CDR3 is TGTGCCAGCAGCGTAGACAGGGTGGCTAACTATGGCTACACCTTC. Translated, it gives CASSVDRVANYGYTF.

The V and J genes are TRBV7-3 and TRBJ2-2; the match to TRBD2 covers 8 bases. The CDR3 length is 19 residues. J was trimmed by 5 bases and V by 4 bases; bases with no gene match: 18. The germline gives CDR1 SGHTA, CDR2 FQGTGA. The CDR3 coding sequence is TGTGCCAGCAGCTCAAAGTTAGCGGGACTCGCTTCCGGGACCGGGGAGCTGTTTTTT. As protein: CASSSKLAGLASGTGELFF.

This chain's CDR3 is CASSLDRYTAINYGYTF. The CDR3 coding sequence is TGTGCCAGCAGCTTGGACAGGTACACAGCCATTAACTATGGCTACACCTTC. The rearrangement links TRBV7-2 to TRBJ1-2; 7 bases are a match to TRBD1. V lost 3 bases, J lost 1 base, and 11 bases stayed unmatched. Germline V gene lookup returns CDR1 SGHTA and CDR2 FQGNSA. This CDR3 comprises 17 residues.

The chain employs TRBV30 and TRBJ1-5, with D perhaps matching TRBD1 (5 bases). Germline CDR1 is GTSNPN and CDR2 is SVGIG (reference sequence). V lost 5 bases and J lost 7, with 15 bases in between. The CDR3 consists of 13 residues. This CDR3 is CAWSARAGQPQHF. Written as DNA, the CDR3 is TGTGCCTGGTCCGCCAGGGCGGGGCAGCCCCAGCATTTT.

This clone occurred once. The chain carries TRBV18 and TRBJ2-7; TRBD2 matches at 14 bases. The CDR3 covers 14 residues. Germline loops: CDR1 KGHSH, CDR2 LQKENI. J gave up 5 bases and V 3 bases, and 0 bases lay outside the gene matches. CDR3 loop: CASSPGLAGDEQYF. DNA of the CDR3: TGTGCCAGCTCACCGGGACTAGCGGGAGACGAGCAGTACTTC.

V is TRBV9 and J is TRBJ2-3; D is ambiguous. Germline lookup yields CDR1 SGDLS and CDR2 YYNGEE. Trimming shortened V by 0 bases and J by 4 bases, and 6 bases separated the two germline ends. The CDR3 totals 13 residues. The CDR3 DNA sequence: TGTGCCAGCAGCGTAGTTTTAGCAGATACGCAGTATTTT. Translated: CASSVVLADTQYF.